This T cell receptor beta chain appears in the sequencing data of a study of shared clonotypes between healthy human individuals (dated by TCRdb to between 2020 and 2021). For the wider study: A couple of women and three men aged 18 to 49 years were included in the cohort. Different laboratories and diverse techniques were used to prepare libraries and sequence TCR repertoires, to increase sequencing depth and limit assay-specific biases. To estimate repertoire size and how much clonotypes are shared between individuals, the study performed deep sequencing of blood TCR repertoires from roughly five healthy adults. Leukapheresis yielded between about 0.85 and 10 billion PBMCs per donor. For each donor, three plates each were used for CD4 naive and CD4 memory, two plates were used for CD8 naive, and one plate was used for CD8 memory.

Donors were healthy HIV-negative adults with no recently reported acute infections or vaccinations. All donors were Caucasian adults living in Nashville, Tennessee, USA. CD4+ T cells were enriched through magnetic negative selection, after which naive cells were positively selected on CD45RA and the remaining negative fraction served as the memory subset. After blood collection by leukapheresis, PBMCs were isolated using Ficoll-Histopaque density gradient centrifugation and then cryopreserved in the vapor phase of liquid nitrogen. Purity and quantity of every magnetically sorted T cell population were checked by analytical flow cytometry. From each sorted fraction, genomic DNA was isolated and quantified by UV absorbance on a Nanodrop 2000c. Using the deep immunoSEQ assay, TCR CDR3 regions were amplified from genomic DNA by multiplex PCR. Extracted genomic DNA from each cell subset was distributed evenly across all wells of several immunoSEQ 96-well plates, and each plate was treated as a replicate. For sorted subsets, each replicate PCR was loaded with about 0.2 ug genomic DNA, equivalent to approximately 33,000 T cell genomes. The purified libraries were quantified using a Qubit 3.0 fluorometer, sized with a Bioanalyzer 2100, and then quantified again using the KAPA Library Quantification kit. Each immunoSEQ 96-well plate was sequenced on its own single-read 150-cycle Illumina NextSeq 550 flow cell. The paper's data handling went like this. Because only junctional sequences without quality scores were contained in the immunoSEQ output, filtering matching that applied to full-length reads could not be performed. Sequences were annotated with PyIR, a Python wrapper for IgBLAST v1.9, using IMGT germline references to assign V/J genes and CDR3. Reads with weak V/J assignments (E-value above 1e-6), missing CDR3, stop codons, out-of-frame junctions, or ambiguous translated residues were removed. V3J clonotypes were defined as sequences sharing the same inferred V gene, J gene, and CDR3 amino acid sequence. The percentage overlap between two repertoires was calculated by dividing the number of shared unique clonotypes by the size of the smaller repertoire. Three approaches were used to assess repertoire richness: RTK rarefaction, the Chao1 estimator, and Recon v2.1 estimates of unobserved clonotypes. For all TCRbeta clonotypes obtained by the gDNA method from several donors, generation probabilities were computed with OLGA. The immuneACCESS repertoire file appears here via TCRdb, limited to in-frame rearrangements. These files lack a portion of the clones; in checked studies, under half of the deficit traces to unresolved V genes, and the cause of the others is not known. Clone size and V and J calls were adopted from that table, with D and trimming inferred from the DNA. The sample data list 2 million to 2.5 million clones, and 92% of these were observed just once. About 0.41% of the sample goes to the ten largest clones.

With respect to this clone: No cognate antigen has been identified for it. Per-nucleotide qualities are absent, and no much larger clonotype sits a single base away.

After removal of 0 bases from V and 4 bases from J, the junction retains 13 bases not matched to a gene. The CDR3, from cysteine to phenylalanine, totals 18 residues. Kept here is only the CDR3 DNA, which spans 54 bases and is read in frame from base 1. For CDR1 and CDR2, the germline V gene lists SGDLS and YYNGEE. Study-level results and caveats: Only blood was sampled, and tissue TCR repertoires likely differ from those in blood. Pairwise subsampling indicated that sequencing depth was expected to affect the degree of clonotype sharing among donors. Rarefaction of sorted-subset datasets indicated incomplete sequencing despite the large sequencing depth. Because the study included a small number of donors, the genetic and exposure-history diversity represented was limited. Naive subsets generally had larger estimated clonotype richness than memory subsets did. When a handful of donors were compared, the shared fraction of clonotypes was about 5.2% for naive CD4, approximately 3.3% for naive CD8, 2% to 2.5% for memory CD4, and 0.4% for memory CD8. Compared with non-shared clonotypes, clonotypes shared by all four sorted-subset donors had higher generation probabilities.

The specimen sequenced was naive CD4+ T cells from PBMCs. This specimen's cell subset or site label, per the study, means: CD45RA+ positively selected. This receptor was obtained from a man between 18 and 35 years old in good health. Some clones in this sample may be carry-over from other donors' samples. The chain joins TRBV9 to TRBJ2-5; 9 nucleotides in the junction match TRBD1. The bases are TGTGCCAGCAGCGTAGGGCGGACCGGGACAGGGTTGGGAGAGACCCAGTACTTC. Its product reads: CASSVGRTGTGLGETQYF.